One sample yielded the 32 T cell receptor beta chains listed below, sequenced in a study of beta chain features in type 1 diabetes. General study findings and limits: For Type 1 diabetes patients, all four CD4+ subsets carried TCRB CDR3s that were moderately but significantly shorter.

Expressed TCRB transcripts were sequenced because the isolated RNA had all been reverse transcribed beforehand. Some clones are missing from TCRdb's copy, which holds only in-frame ones; the method was immunoSEQ multiplex PCR. The data show under 300,000 clones, with 16% seen just once and approximately 0.081% held by the top ten. The antigens these receptors bind are not known. The sequenced sample was naive CD4+ T cells from blood. The receptor set was obtained from a man aged 25 to 40 with type 1 diabetes.

This clone was seen a few times. DNA for the CDR3: TGTGCCAGCTTAGGCCAGGGCGAGACCCAGTACTTC. The encoded protein is CASLGQGETQYF. J is TRBJ2-5 and V is TRBV28, with D possibly being TRBD1 (5 bases). The CDR3 length is 12 residues. Germline V lookup: CDR1 MDHEN, CDR2 SYDVKM. The V end was cut by 8 bases, the J end by 5 bases, with 12 bases between.

The genes are TRBV29-1 and TRBJ1-5; weak D call: TRBD1 (5 bases). Per germline, CDR1 SQVTM and CDR2 ANQGSEA. The length of the CDR3 is 12 residues. Trimming took off 7 bases at V and 8 bases at J, with 15 bases between the two ends. CDR3 residues: CSALGQGEPQHF. CDR3 bases: TGCAGCGCCCTGGGCCAGGGAGAGCCCCAGCATTTT.

This clone was observed a few times. V gene TRBV4-1 combines with J gene TRBJ2-3, with 10 nucleotides matching TRBD2. There are 15 residues in the CDR3. CDR1 MGHRA and CDR2 YSYEKL come from the germline V gene. Trimming took 2 bases from V and 5 from J; bases not matched to a gene: 4. The CDR3 bases are TGCGCCAGCAGCCAACTAGCGGGAGAAATAGATACGCAGTATTTT. Its translation: CASSQLAGEIDTQYF.

This CDR3 reads CASSPTRTDTQYF. The CDR3 bases are TGCGCCAGCAGCCCTACGAGGACAGATACGCAGTATTTT. The chain is built from TRBV5-1 and TRBJ2-3; D call uncertain. Germline V gene data show CDR1 as SGHRS and CDR2 as YFSETQ. The CDR3 covers 13 residues. V shed 4 bases and J shed 3 bases, with 9 bases lying between them.

This chain links TRBV7-6 with TRBJ2-3; D is tentatively TRBD1 or TRBD2 (5 bases each). The CDR3 runs 15 residues. Trimming shortened V by 5 bases and J by 4 bases, and 16 bases separated the two germline ends. Germline CDR1 reads SGHVS; CDR2 reads FNYEAQ. As DNA, the CDR3 is TGTGCCAGCAGCGACCGGGACCGAAGGTCAGATACGCAGTATTTT. Encoded protein: CASSDRDRRSDTQYF.

The chain uses TRBV7-9 and TRBJ2-6; the D call may be TRBD1 or TRBD2 (5 bases each). Germline CDR1 and CDR2: SEHNR and FQNEAQ (reference sequence). The length of the CDR3 is 15 residues. V shed 4 bases and J shed 0 bases, with 7 bases lying between them. CDR3 residues: CASSSGGSGANVLTF. For the CDR3, the DNA is TGTGCCAGCAGCTCTGGGGGCTCTGGGGCCAACGTCCTGACTTTC.

The J gene is TRBJ1-1, the V gene TRBV5-1, with 10 bases identical to TRBD1. Germline CDR1 SGHRS, CDR2 YFSETQ. The length of the CDR3 is 15 residues. V shed 6 bases, J shed 4 bases, and the junction held 9 bases outside the gene matches. The CDR3 DNA follows: TGCGCCAGCAAGTGGTTGGGACAGGGGACCACTGAAGCTTTCTTT. Translated: CASKWLGQGTTEAFF.

The V gene is TRBV18, the J gene TRBJ2-7; perhaps D is TRBD1 or TRBD2 (5 bases each). CDR1 is KGHSH, CDR2 LQKENI, per germline. This CDR3 spans 15 amino acids. V shed 1 base and J shed 5 bases, with 15 bases lying between them. The CDR3 loop is CASSPLAGGLHEQYF. DNA of the CDR3: TGTGCCAGCTCACCACTGGCTGGGGGTTTGCACGAGCAGTACTTC.

The V call is TRBV15, the J call TRBJ2-3; D possibly corresponds to TRBD1 (5 bases). V lost 4 bases, J lost 4 bases, and 9 bases lay in between. CDR3 length: 13 residues. Germline loops: CDR1 LNHNV, CDR2 YYDKDF (reference sequence). The CDR3: CATSILGADTQYF. DNA for the CDR3: TGTGCCACCAGCATATTAGGGGCAGATACGCAGTATTTT.

CDR3 loop: CSVESGTGELFF. The CDR3, as DNA: TGCAGCGTTGAGTCGGGAACCGGGGAGCTGTTTTTT. The chain recombines TRBV29-1 with TRBJ2-2; a weak D match, TRBD2 (5 bases). Trimming took off 3 bases at V and 5 bases at J, with 7 bases between the two ends. Germline CDR1 reads SQVTM; CDR2 reads ANQGSEA. The CDR3 length is 12 residues.

The DNA of the CDR3 is TGTGCTAGTGGTTTGGTAAAGGGGGTTCAAGAGACCCAGTACTTC. It codes for CASGLVKGVQETQYF. V gene TRBV12-5 combines with J gene TRBJ2-5, with D maybe TRBD1 (6 bases). The CDR3 has 15 amino acids. The ends were cut back, 0 bases at V and 2 bases at J, with 10 bases in the middle. Germline V gene lookup returns CDR1 LGHNT and CDR2 FRNRAP.

The chain employs TRBV7-9 and TRBJ1-2; 7 bases fit TRBD1. CDR1 and CDR2 from the germline V gene are SEHNR and FQNEAQ (reference sequence). The CDR3 is 15 amino acids. Trimming removed 5 bases from V and 8 bases from J; junction bases left unmatched: 14. In DNA, the CDR3 is TGTGCCAGCAGCCCCCCGGGGAGGGGGCGGATCGGCTACACCTTC. It is translated as CASSPPGRGRIGYTF.

The rearrangement links TRBV7-2 to TRBJ2-7; 8 positions match TRBD2. Trimming removed 5 bases from V and 0 bases from J; junction bases left unmatched: 6. Germline V gene lookup returns CDR1 SGHTA and CDR2 FQGNSA. The CDR3 loop spans 15 amino acids. CDR3 sequence reads: CASSARLATSYEQYF. The CDR3 DNA follows: TGTGCCAGCAGCGCCCGACTAGCGACCTCCTACGAGCAGTACTTC.

This clone has a handful of counts. The rearrangement joins TRBV9 to TRBJ2-3; TRBD2 matches at 8 bases. The CDR3 spans 15 residues. Germline loops: CDR1 SGDLS, CDR2 YYNGEE. V was clipped by 0 bases and J by 11 bases; unmatched bases: 11. The CDR3 spells CASSVVELAERRQYF. Written as DNA, the CDR3 is TGTGCCAGCAGCGTAGTAGAACTAGCGGAAAGACGGCAGTATTTT.

The genes are TRBV9 and TRBJ2-1; TRBD2 agrees at 11 bases. This CDR3 comprises 15 residues. The V and J ends lost 4 bases and 4 bases, in that order; junction bases with no gene match: 4. Germline CDR1 reads SGDLS; CDR2 reads YYNGEE. The CDR3 DNA sequence: TGTGCCAGCAGCACCGGGACTAGCGGTTACAATGAGCAGTTCTTC. Its protein is CASSTGTSGYNEQFF.

This chain uses TRBV5-1 with TRBJ2-1; a possible D gene is TRBD2 (6 bases). V gave up 2 bases and J gave up 2 bases, with 11 bases separating them. The CDR3 is 15 residues long. Germline V gives CDR1 SGHRS, CDR2 YFSETQ. CDR3 sequence (DNA): TGCGCCAGCAGCTTACTAGCTGGGGCCTACAATGAGCAGTTCTTC. It specifies CASSLLAGAYNEQFF.

V usage is TRBV7-9 and J usage is TRBJ2-7; D remains unclear. V was pared by 4 bases and J by 3 bases, with 7 bases between. The CDR3 runs 12 residues. Germline V gives CDR1 SEHNR, CDR2 FQNEAQ (reference sequence). The CDR3, as DNA: TGTGCCAGCAGCTCACAGCGCTACGAGCAGTACTTC. This gives the protein CASSSQRYEQYF.

In its sample, this clone was seen a few times. J is TRBJ2-2 and V is TRBV15; no firm D call. V lost 0 bases and J 1 base, leaving 15 bases between the germline ends. CDR3 size: 18 residues. Germline CDR1 is LNHNV and CDR2 is YYDKDF (reference sequence). The CDR3 loop reads CATSRDNRRRRNTGELFF. The CDR3 coding sequence is TGTGCCACCAGCAGAGATAATAGGCGGCGGAGGAACACCGGGGAGCTGTTTTTT.

The CDR3 loop reads CSVGGPRYNEQFF. For the CDR3, the DNA is TGCAGCGTTGGAGGGCCTAGGTACAATGAGCAGTTCTTC. V and J are TRBV29-1 and TRBJ2-1; D may be TRBD2 (5 bases). The CDR3 consists of 13 residues. The V gene lost 4 bases and the J gene lost 4 bases, with 11 bases spanning the gap. Germline CDR1 reads SQVTM; CDR2 reads ANQGSEA.

This clone was detected only a few times. The chain is built from TRBV7-9 and TRBJ1-4, with D maybe TRBD1 (6 bases). CDR1 is SEHNR and CDR2 is FQNEAQ in the germline V gene (reference sequence). V was cut by 11 bases and J by 8 bases, with 18 bases left in between. This CDR3 is 13 amino acids long. CDR3: CAAVRAGVEKLFF. The CDR3, as DNA: TGTGCCGCCGTTAGGGCAGGGGTAGAAAAACTGTTTTTT.

There are a few counts of this clone. This chain connects TRBV30 to TRBJ2-1; D remains unclear. The CDR3 is 11 amino acids. The germline CDR1 and CDR2 sequences are GTSNPN and SVGIG (reference sequence). Trimming took 2 bases from V and 10 from J, leaving 9 bases between them. DNA of the CDR3: TGTGCCTGGAGTAGTGCCCGAGAGCAGTTCTTC. Amino acids: CAWSSAREQFF.

This clone was found a few times. The chain links TRBV7-9 to TRBJ2-3; D unresolved. The CDR3 contains 15 residues. CDR1 is SEHNR, CDR2 FQNEAQ, per germline (reference sequence). Trimming removed 0 bases from V and 2 bases from J, with 9 bases in between. CDR3 loop: CASSLANNPTDTQYF. The CDR3 DNA follows: TGTGCCAGCAGCTTAGCGAACAACCCCACAGATACGCAGTATTTT.

The genes are TRBV5-1 and TRBJ2-5; D gene uncertain. V gave up 0 bases and J gave up 3 bases, with 3 bases separating them. Germline loops: CDR1 SGHRS, CDR2 YFSETQ. The CDR3 runs to 12 residues. The DNA for the CDR3 is TGCGCCAGCAGCTTGGCGGAAGAGACCCAGTACTTC. Amino acid sequence: CASSLAEETQYF.

J is TRBJ1-2 and V is TRBV27; D unclear. The length of the CDR3 is 11 residues. CDR1 and CDR2 from the germline V gene are MNHEY and SMNVEV (reference sequence). Trimming took off 5 bases at V and 3 bases at J, with 4 bases between the two ends. The CDR3 bases are TGTGCCAGCAGTCTCTACTATGGCTACACCTTC. Its translation is CASSLYYGYTF.

This rearrangement joins TRBV7-9 to TRBJ1-1; D unresolved. The CDR3 has 12 amino acids. V gave up 7 bases and J gave up 1 base, with 7 bases separating them. Germline V gene data show CDR1 as SEHNR and CDR2 as FQNEAQ (reference sequence). As DNA, the CDR3 is TGTGCCAGCACAGAGGGGAACACTGAAGCTTTCTTT. This gives the protein CASTEGNTEAFF.

The chain combines TRBV7-9 with TRBJ2-7; D is possibly TRBD1 or TRBD2 (5 bases each). Germline V gene data show CDR1 as SEHNR and CDR2 as FQNEAQ (reference sequence). The CDR3 sequence is 12 residues long. Trimming took off 4 bases at V and 4 bases at J, with 8 bases between the two ends. CDR3 protein: CASSWDGYEQYF. The CDR3 DNA follows: TGTGCCAGCAGCTGGGACGGGTACGAGCAGTACTTC.

Written as DNA, the CDR3 is TGTGCCAGCAGTGAACTCACTGAAGCTTTCTTT. This encodes CASSELTEAFF. The rearrangement links TRBV25-1 to TRBJ1-1; unclear D gene. From germline, CDR1 is MGHDK and CDR2 SYGVNS. V was clipped by 2 bases and J by 4 bases, with 2 bases between them. The CDR3 extends over 11 amino acids.

J is TRBJ1-2 and V is TRBV14; D remains ambiguous. Trimming took 5 bases from V and 1 from J, leaving 11 bases between them. There are 14 residues in the CDR3. CDR1 and CDR2 (germline): SGHDN, FVKESK. The CDR3 protein is CASSVGYGNYGYTF. CDR3 bases: TGTGCCAGCAGCGTGGGCTACGGTAACTATGGCTACACCTTC.

In this sample, this clone turned up a few times. V is TRBV27 and J is TRBJ2-3; 12 nucleotides line up with TRBD1. This CDR3 has 15 amino acids. Per germline, CDR1 MNHEY and CDR2 SMNVEV (reference sequence). With 3 bases clipped from V and 5 bases from J, the junction kept 3 bases outside the gene matches. For the CDR3, the DNA is TGTGCCAGCAGTTTTCGGGACAGGGGGCGAGATACGCAGTATTTT. It codes for CASSFRDRGRDTQYF.

V usage is TRBV28 and J usage is TRBJ2-7; TRBD1 might be the D (6 bases). Deletions cut 11 bases from V and 3 bases from J, with 11 bases between. This CDR3 contains 11 residues. The V gene's germline CDR1 is MDHEN and CDR2 SYDVKM. Here the CDR3 DNA reads TGTGCCTGGGGGCGCTTCTACGAGCAGTACTTC. This sequence encodes CAWGRFYEQYF.

The chain employs TRBV2 and TRBJ2-1; no firm D call. Deletions cut 5 bases from V and 2 bases from J, with 10 bases between. The CDR3 contains 14 residues. Germline V gene sequence: CDR1 SNHLY, CDR2 FYNNEI. The chain's CDR3 is CASSRQQTYNEQFF. CDR3 coding DNA: TGTGCCAGCAGTCGGCAGCAGACCTACAATGAGCAGTTCTTC. Full variable domain (outside the CDR3, taken from reference TRBV2 and TRBJ2-1): EPEVTQTPSHQVTQMGQEVILRCVPISNHLYFYWYRQILGQKVEFLVSFYNNEISEKSEIFDDQFSVERPDGSNFTLKIRSTKLEDSAMYFCASSRQQTYNEQFFGPGTRLTVL.

This clone has more than one count but fewer than ten. This chain connects TRBV6-5 to TRBJ1-5; TRBD1 might be the D (6 bases). V lost 7 bases, J lost 7 bases, and 17 bases lay in between. This CDR3 is built from 14 residues. Germline V gene sequence: CDR1 MNHEY, CDR2 SVGAGI. CDR3 residues: CASNPGRGGQPQHF. Here the CDR3 DNA reads TGTGCCAGCAACCCGGGCAGGGGAGGACAGCCCCAGCATTTT.